The next 27 T cell receptor beta chains were all read from a single sample in a study of immune evolution from preneoplasia to lung adenocarcinoma. Assay: immunoSEQ multiplex PCR; the TCRdb copy retains only in-frame clones and omits some. The sample holds about 3,700 clones, approximately 80% seen once. The sequencing input was FFPE lung adenocarcinoma in situ tissue. These receptors all come from a person between 65 and 80 years old with lung adenocarcinoma.

V gene TRBV28 combines with J gene TRBJ2-7, with TRBD2 matching 11 bases. The CDR3 covers 19 residues. Trimming cost V 6 bases and J 5 bases; bases outside gene matches: 21. CDR1 is MDHEN and CDR2 is SYDVKM in the germline V gene. The CDR3 loop is CASRGGFGQTSGSINEQYF. The CDR3 DNA follows: TGTGCCAGCAGGGGAGGTTTTGGTCAAACTAGCGGGAGCATCAACGAGCAGTACTTC.

The rearrangement uses TRBV28 and TRBJ1-5, with 7 bases aligning to TRBD1. The CDR3 length is 21 residues. J was trimmed by 6 bases and V by 6 bases; bases with no gene match: 29. Germline CDR1 and CDR2: MDHEN and SYDVKM. DNA of the CDR3: TGTGCCAGCAGCCTCGTACCCACTACAGGGGCCGCCGGTCCTGGGGGTCAGCCCCAGCATTTT. This gives the protein CASSLVPTTGAAGPGGQPQHF.

The V call is TRBV28, the J call TRBJ2-1; 14 positions match TRBD2. The CDR3 spans 15 residues. The junction had 4 bases not matched to a gene; V was cut back by 6 bases and J by 6 bases. Per germline, CDR1 MDHEN and CDR2 SYDVKM. The CDR3, as DNA: TGTGCCAGCAGCCCGGGACTAGCGGGAGTCAATGAGCAGTTCTTC. This codes for CASSPGLAGVNEQFF. The full variable domain, its missing parts supplied by reference TRBV28 and TRBJ2-1, is DVKVTQSSRYLVKRTGEKVFLECVQDMDHENMFWYRQDPGLGLRLIYFSYDVKMKEKGDIPEGYSVSREKKERFSLILESASTNQTSMYLCASSPGLAGVNEQFFGPGTRLTVL.

The chain recombines TRBV4-1 with TRBJ1-2; TRBD1 matches 9 bases. The CDR3 has 16 residues. CDR1 and CDR2 (germline): MGHRA, YSYEKL. The trim removed 4 bases at V and 5 bases at J, leaving 11 bases unmatched. Here the CDR3 DNA reads TGCGCCAGCAGCCGAACCTCCGTCGGGACAGGGTATGGCTACACCTTC. This sequence encodes CASSRTSVGTGYGYTF.

V gene TRBV5-4 combines with J gene TRBJ2-5, with 7 bases lining up with TRBD1. This CDR3 is 13 amino acids long. The junction had 8 bases not matched to a gene; V was cut back by 5 bases and J by 7 bases. The V gene's germline CDR1 is SGHNT and CDR2 YYREEE (reference sequence). DNA of the CDR3: TGTGCCAGCAGTCGCGACAGGGAAGGGACCCAGTACTTC. Its translation is CASSRDREGTQYF.

Only a few counts were recorded for this clone. The chain combines TRBV2 with TRBJ1-2; possibly TRBD1 for D (5 bases). Trimming cost V 8 bases and J 4 bases, with 20 bases left between them. Germline CDR1 and CDR2: SNHLY and FYNNEI. The CDR3 runs 15 residues. The CDR3 DNA reads TGTGCCAGCGAAGAGAGGGGAGGGAAGGGCTATGGCTACACCTTC. It is translated as CASEERGGKGYGYTF.

As to this clone: Other DNA sequences in the sample encode the same CDR3. This sequence joins TRBV27 and TRBJ1-3; unclear D gene. The germline V gene has CDR1 MNHEY and CDR2 SMNVEV (reference sequence). Trimming took off 6 bases at V and 0 bases at J, with 3 bases between the two ends. The CDR3 runs to 12 residues. The CDR3 protein is CASRSSGNTIYF. The CDR3 DNA reads TGTGCCAGCAGGAGCTCTGGAAACACCATATATTTT.

J is TRBJ1-1 and V is TRBV4-1; D might be TRBD1 (5 bases). V gave up 4 bases and J gave up 5 bases, with 11 bases separating them. Germline V CDR1 and CDR2: MGHRA, YSYEKL. CDR3 length equals 13 residues. The CDR3 reads CASSRQGGTEAFF. In nucleotides, the CDR3 is TGCGCCAGCAGCCGGCAGGGTGGAACTGAAGCTTTCTTT.

V and J are TRBV15 and TRBJ1-5; 7 nucleotides line up with TRBD1. The ends lost 4 bases at V and 2 bases at J; junction bases unmatched: 8. Germline CDR1 and CDR2: LNHNV and YYDKDF (reference sequence). This CDR3 has 16 residues. The CDR3: CATSINQGDGNQPQHF. DNA of the CDR3: TGTGCCACCAGCATCAACCAGGGGGATGGCAATCAGCCCCAGCATTTT.

V is TRBV11-2 and J is TRBJ2-1, with 7 nucleotides matching TRBD1. Trimming at V came to 5 bases and at J to 4 bases, leaving 11 bases not matched to a gene. The CDR3 is made up of 16 amino acids. Per the germline V gene, CDR1 is SGHAT and CDR2 is FQNNGV. This chain's CDR3 is CASSPIGKGAYNEQFF. As DNA, the CDR3 is TGTGCCAGCAGCCCCATTGGAAAGGGGGCATACAATGAGCAGTTCTTC.

Judged by abundance, this clone is large (0.1 to 1%). CDR3 coding DNA: TGTGCCAGCAGCCTAGCCAAAAACATTCAGTACTTC. Translating gives CASSLAKNIQYF. This chain joins TRBV2 and TRBJ2-4; D remains ambiguous. The germline CDR1 and CDR2 sequences are SNHLY and FYNNEI. The CDR3 sequence is 12 residues long. Trimming pared 6 bases from V and 0 bases from J, leaving 3 bases between.

The J gene is TRBJ2-4, the V gene TRBV7-2; 10 positions agree with TRBD1. After removal of 6 bases from V and 11 bases from J, the junction contained 10 bases not matched to a gene. This CDR3 contains 14 residues. The germline V gene encodes CDR1 SGHTA and CDR2 FQGNSA. The CDR3 protein is CASRPRAGQGFQYF. The DNA of the CDR3 is TGTGCCAGCAGGCCCCGTGCGGGACAGGGGTTTCAGTACTTC.

This rearrangement joins TRBV19 to TRBJ1-5, with 7 bases lining up with TRBD1. The J segment lost 3 bases and the V segment lost 8 bases, leaving 7 bases of the junction unmatched. Germline V gives CDR1 LNHDA, CDR2 SQIVND (reference sequence). The CDR3 runs 14 residues. As DNA, the CDR3 is TGTGCCAGTCGTTTGACAGGGTACAATCAGCCCCAGCATTTT. The encoded protein is CASRLTGYNQPQHF.

The chain has TRBV10-1 and TRBJ2-4; perhaps TRBD1 as D (5 bases). CDR1 is WNHNN, CDR2 SYGVQD, per germline (reference sequence). V was pared by 7 bases and J by 9 bases, with 10 bases between. This CDR3 comprises 11 residues. CDR3: CASNMTVIQYF. The CDR3 DNA reads TGCGCCAGCAACATGACAGTCATTCAGTACTTC.

The V and J genes are TRBV15 and TRBJ2-1, with 9 bases identical to TRBD2. Germline CDR1 and CDR2: LNHNV and YYDKDF (reference sequence). This CDR3 has 15 residues. The J segment lost 2 bases and the V segment lost 5 bases, leaving 4 bases of the junction unmatched. The CDR3 DNA is TGTGCCACCAGCCCCGGGACTAGCACCTACAATGAGCAGTTCTTC. This encodes CATSPGTSTYNEQFF.

This clone was detected once. The chain links TRBV5-4 to TRBJ2-2; D remains unclear. Trimming took off 10 bases at V and 0 bases at J, with 10 bases between the two ends. CDR3 size: 13 residues. Germline lookup yields CDR1 SGHNT and CDR2 YYREEE (reference sequence). The CDR3 DNA sequence: TGTGCCCTCACCGTAACGAACACCGGGGAGCTGTTTTTT. Translation gives CALTVTNTGELFF.

The V call is TRBV5-1, the J call TRBJ1-2; 7 bases match TRBD1. V gave up 7 bases and J gave up 5 bases; unmatched junction bases: 14. There are 15 residues in the CDR3. Germline V gives CDR1 SGHRS, CDR2 YFSETQ. The CDR3 DNA reads TGCGCCAGCTGGCCTTTTCCGGGACAGATATATGGCTACACCTTC. Translating gives CASWPFPGQIYGYTF.

This clone was seen a handful of times. This chain uses TRBV5-1 with TRBJ1-5; tentative D call: TRBD1 (6 bases). Germline V gives CDR1 SGHRS, CDR2 YFSETQ. This CDR3 is built from 15 residues. V shed 4 bases and J shed 6 bases, with 17 bases lying between them. CDR3 sequence reads: CASSPTLGGAQPQHF. CDR3 nucleotide sequence: TGCGCCAGCAGCCCGACCCTTGGGGGCGCTCAGCCCCAGCATTTT.

On this clone itself: One end of the junction fails to match germline, which may point to a read error. This sequence joins TRBV7-7 and TRBJ2-7, with D maybe TRBD1 (5 bases). Per the germline V gene, CDR1 is SSHAT and CDR2 is FNYEAQ (reference sequence). This CDR3 has 13 residues. In DNA, the CDR3 is TGTGCTAGCAGCTTGGACCTACAGGACGAGCAGTACTTC. This gives the protein CASSLDLQDEQYF.

This chain joins TRBV11-3 and TRBJ2-5; D not certain. Trimming removed 1 base from V and 7 bases from J, with 10 bases in between. CDR3 length: 13 amino acids. Per germline, CDR1 SGHNT and CDR2 YENEEA. DNA for the CDR3: TGTGCCAGCAGCTTAGGAGCTGTGGTGACCCAGTACTTC. It codes for CASSLGAVVTQYF.

This clone was observed once. The chain couples TRBV28 to TRBJ1-5; 8 nucleotides line up with TRBD1. The trim removed 3 bases at V and 3 bases at J, leaving 13 bases unmatched. CDR1 and CDR2 from the germline V gene are MDHEN and SYDVKM. This CDR3 has 18 residues. As DNA, the CDR3 is TGTGCCAGCAGTTTCCCACCCCTCCAGACAGGGGCCAATCAGCCCCAGCATTTT. Translation gives CASSFPPLQTGANQPQHF.

Comment on this clone: Germline is not matched at one junction end, which may reflect a read error. The rearrangement links TRBV6-6 to TRBJ2-1, with D perhaps TRBD2 (5 bases). The CDR3 spans 12 residues. Germline V CDR1 and CDR2: MNHNY, SVGAGI (reference sequence). CDR3 amino acids: CASSYGGSLAVF. As DNA, the CDR3 is TGTGCCAGCAGTTACGGAGGCTCTCTCGCGGTCTTC.

V is TRBV12-5 and J is TRBJ2-7; tentative D call: TRBD1 (6 bases). Germline CDR1 is LGHNT and CDR2 is FRNRAP. The CDR3 spans 12 residues. Between the trimmed V and J ends, which lost 4 bases and 4 bases, there was a span of 8 bases. The CDR3 loop reads CASGSTGYEQYF. CDR3 nucleotide sequence: TGTGCTAGTGGTTCAACAGGGTACGAGCAGTACTTC.

This chain joins TRBV29-1 and TRBJ1-4, with unresolved D. The CDR3 spans 12 residues. The V end was cut by 2 bases, the J end by 6 bases, with 7 bases between. The germline gives CDR1 SQVTM, CDR2 ANQGSEA. The CDR3 loop reads CSVEKEDEKLFF. The CDR3 DNA reads TGCAGCGTTGAAAAAGAGGATGAAAAACTGTTTTTT.

The V call is TRBV30, the J call TRBJ2-5; possible D gene TRBD1, 6 bases. Germline CDR1 and CDR2: GTSNPN and SVGIG (reference sequence). This CDR3 has 15 amino acids. Trimming shortened V by 3 bases and J by 2 bases, and 16 bases separated the two germline ends. CDR3: CAWSLLGTPQETQYF. The CDR3 coding sequence is TGTGCCTGGAGCCTTCTCGGGACACCGCAAGAGACCCAGTACTTC.

V usage is TRBV6-5 and J usage is TRBJ2-5; D is unresolved. The J call may be in error: the DNA end matches TRBJ2-7 better. This CDR3 region has 15 residues. CDR1 and CDR2 (germline): MNHEY, SVGAGI. CDR3 residues: CASSYSKRYGYEQYF. The CDR3 region has the DNA TGTGCCAGCAGTTACTCGAAGCGATACGGGTACGAGCAGTACTTC.

There are a few counts of this clone. The chain joins TRBV6-6 to TRBJ1-5, with 8 bases aligning to TRBD1. From germline, CDR1 is MNHNY and CDR2 SVGAGI (reference sequence). The V segment lost 2 bases and the J segment 5 bases; nucleotides outside the gene matches: 5. The CDR3 has 15 amino acids. The CDR3, as DNA: TGTGCCAGCAGTTACCTGGACAGGGCCGATCAGCCCCAGCATTTT. As protein: CASSYLDRADQPQHF.